The 24 T cell receptor beta chains reported below all come from one sample, sequenced in a study of blood T cell repertoires in COVID-19. The assay was immunoSEQ multiplex PCR, and TCRdb's table has in-frame clones only and misses some. The profile shows roughly 120,000 clones, about 87% of them singletons. The sample comprised peripheral blood. These receptor sequences come from a woman between 70 and 85 years old with acute or convalescent COVID-19.

The V and J genes are TRBV15 and TRBJ2-2, with 7 bases aligning to TRBD1. There are 15 residues in the CDR3. CDR1 and CDR2 (germline): LNHNV, YYDKDF (reference sequence). V lost 8 bases to trimming and J lost 4 bases; unmatched junction nucleotides: 10. CDR3 sequence reads: CATGVNRGATGELFF. The CDR3 DNA reads TGTGCCACCGGGGTAAACAGGGGTGCCACCGGGGAGCTGTTTTTT.

V is TRBV9 and J is TRBJ2-5; D possibly corresponds to TRBD1 (6 bases). The germline V and J ends were trimmed by 3 bases and 5 bases, with 17 bases remaining between them. This CDR3 spans 15 amino acids. Germline V gene sequence: CDR1 SGDLS, CDR2 YYNGEE. CDR3 in amino acids: CASSAQWAGDETQYF. The CDR3, as DNA: TGTGCCAGCAGCGCCCAATGGGCAGGGGATGAGACCCAGTACTTC.

V and J are TRBV4-1 and TRBJ2-1; tentatively, D is TRBD2 (5 bases). CDR3 length: 13 residues. Trimming took 1 base from V and 7 from J, leaving 8 bases between them. Germline values: CDR1 MGHRA, CDR2 YSYEKL. CDR3 DNA sequence: TGCGCCAGCAGCCAAGGATGGGAGAATGAGCAGTTCTTC. Translating it yields CASSQGWENEQFF.

The genes are TRBV6-9 and TRBJ1-1, with unresolved D. Germline V gene data show CDR1 as MNHGY and CDR2 as SVAAGI. Trimming left V 4 bases short and J 0 bases short, with 27 bases between. The CDR3 is made up of 20 amino acids. The CDR3 nucleotides are TGTGCCAGCAGTTCCCCTACGGGTCGAGGGCGTACAGTTCTGAACACTGAAGCTTTCTTT. Translated, it gives CASSSPTGRGRTVLNTEAFF.

This chain joins TRBV7-2 and TRBJ1-2; TRBD1 agrees at 7 bases. The ends lost 2 bases at V and 2 bases at J; junction bases unmatched: 8. The CDR3 extends over 16 amino acids. Germline assignment: CDR1 SGHTA and CDR2 FQGNSA. The CDR3 is CASSLISTTGNYGYTF. In DNA, the CDR3 is TGTGCCAGCAGCTTAATCTCCACGACAGGGAACTATGGCTACACCTTC. The full variable domain, completed using reference TRBV7-2 and TRBJ1-2, is GAGVSQSPSNKVTEKGKDVELRCDPISGHTALYWYRQSLGQGLEFLIYFQGNSAPDKSGLPSDRFSAERTGGSVSTLTIQRTQQEDSAVYLCASSLISTTGNYGYTFGSGTRLTVV.

This clone was found once. This rearrangement joins TRBV30 to TRBJ2-3, with 12 bases matching TRBD2. CDR1 is GTSNPN and CDR2 is SVGIG in the germline V gene (reference sequence). CDR3 length: 16 amino acids. V trimming: 0 bases; J trimming: 5 bases; junction bases outside the gene matches: 6. CDR3 coding DNA: TGTGCCTGGAGTGTTTTGACTAGCGGGGGTAGAGATACGCAGTATTTT. This sequence encodes CAWSVLTSGGRDTQYF.

V is TRBV9 and J is TRBJ1-2; TRBD1 might be the D (5 bases). CDR1 SGDLS and CDR2 YYNGEE come from the germline V gene. The CDR3 extends over 17 amino acids. V was pared by 4 bases and J by 2 bases, with 21 bases between. The CDR3 region is CASSPPVAGHQNYGYTF. The CDR3 nucleotides read TGTGCCAGCAGCCCCCCCGTGGCAGGGCACCAGAACTATGGCTACACCTTC.

V usage is TRBV5-4 and J usage is TRBJ2-5, with 9 bases fitting TRBD2. CDR3 length: 14 amino acids. CDR1 and CDR2 from the germline V gene are SGHNT and YYREEE (reference sequence). J lost 4 bases, V lost 4 bases, and 5 bases had no gene match. The chain's CDR3 is CASSDKTSGETQYF. DNA for the CDR3: TGTGCCAGCAGCGATAAGACTAGCGGAGAGACCCAGTACTTC. Combining the CDR3 with reference TRBV5-4 and TRBJ2-5 gives the whole variable domain ETGVTQSPTHLIKTRGQQVTLRCSSQSGHNTVSWYQQALGQGPQFIFQYYREEENGRGNFPPRFSGLQFPNYSSELNVNALELDDSALYLCASSDKTSGETQYFGPGTRLLVL.

The chain has TRBV4-1 and TRBJ2-2; D is uncertain. V shed 8 bases and J shed 0 bases, with 16 bases lying between them. The CDR3 totals 16 residues. Germline V lookup: CDR1 MGHRA, CDR2 YSYEKL. CDR3 loop: CASLQEAHPNTGELFF. CDR3 nucleotides: TGCGCCAGCCTCCAAGAGGCACACCCGAACACCGGGGAGCTGTTTTTT.

This clone was recorded once. The chain recombines TRBV7-2 with TRBJ2-7; D is perhaps TRBD1 (5 bases). Germline CDR1 reads SGHTA; CDR2 reads FQGNSA. The CDR3 runs 14 residues. V was trimmed by 1 base and J by 3 bases, leaving 10 bases between them. The CDR3 loop is CASSLDAGNYEQYF. The DNA for the CDR3 is TGTGCCAGCAGCTTAGATGCAGGGAACTACGAGCAGTACTTC.

J is TRBJ2-3 and V is TRBV19, with 11 bases aligning to TRBD1. Germline V gene data show CDR1 as LNHDA and CDR2 as SQIVND (reference sequence). V was clipped by 8 bases and J by 4 bases; unmatched bases: 5. The CDR3 is 14 amino acids. In nucleotides, the CDR3 is TGTGCCAGTGGGGACAGGGGGACGTCAGATACGCAGTATTTT. Translated, it gives CASGDRGTSDTQYF.

This chain uses TRBV6-5 with TRBJ2-5; tentatively, D is TRBD1 (6 bases). This CDR3 comprises 13 residues. The germline gives CDR1 MNHEY, CDR2 SVGAGI. V lost 8 bases and J lost 2, with 12 bases in between. Here the CDR3 reads CASDRQEQETQYF. Written as DNA, the CDR3 is TGTGCCAGCGACCGACAGGAGCAAGAGACCCAGTACTTC.

The V gene is TRBV6-5, the J gene TRBJ2-3; 11 bases line up with TRBD1. V shed 6 bases and J 0 bases; nucleotides not matched to a gene: 2. CDR1 is MNHEY, CDR2 SVGAGI, per germline. This CDR3 region has 15 residues. In DNA form, the CDR3 reads TGTGCCAGCAGCGGACAGGGGGCAAGCACAGATACGCAGTATTTT. It yields the protein CASSGQGASTDTQYF.

Concerning this clone: Other DNA sequences in the same sample also yield this CDR3. This chain links TRBV12-3 or TRBV12-4 with TRBJ1-2, with 7 bases that match TRBD1. V lost 5 bases and J lost 3; bases outside the gene matches: 3. This CDR3 has 13 amino acids. The CDR3 nucleotides read TGTGCCAGCAGTCTTACAGGGGACTATGGCTACACCTTC. Protein product: CASSLTGDYGYTF.

The J gene is TRBJ1-5, the V gene TRBV12-5, with 7 positions matching TRBD1. The ends lost 2 bases at V and 6 bases at J; junction bases unmatched: 7. The CDR3 runs 15 residues. Germline CDR1 LGHNT, CDR2 FRNRAP. CDR3 amino acids: CASGLHRGDGQPQHF. The CDR3 DNA is TGTGCTAGTGGTTTGCACAGGGGTGACGGTCAGCCCCAGCATTTT.

CDR3 region: CASSMLAGYNEQFF. Here the CDR3 DNA reads TGTGCCAGCAGTATGCTGGCAGGGTACAATGAGCAGTTCTTC. The V gene is TRBV7-9, the J gene TRBJ2-1; D may be TRBD1 (5 bases). V was pared by 6 bases and J by 4 bases, with 13 bases between. The length of the CDR3 is 14 residues. Germline V gene data show CDR1 as SEHNR and CDR2 as FQNEAQ (reference sequence).

DNA for the CDR3: TGTGCCAGCAGCCAAGATCTCACCGGCGGGGAGCTGTTTTTT. Encoded protein: CASSQDLTGGELFF. This chain joins TRBV3-1 (or the pseudogene TRBV3-2) and TRBJ2-2, with no clear D. CDR1 LGHDT and CDR2 YNNKEL come from the germline V gene (reference sequence). V was shortened by 0 bases and J by 7 bases, with 9 bases between the two germline ends. This CDR3 is 14 amino acids long.

The chain uses TRBV19 and TRBJ1-6; D might be TRBD1 (5 bases). Germline values: CDR1 LNHDA, CDR2 SQIVND (reference sequence). The CDR3 sequence is 16 residues long. Trimming removed 1 base from V and 8 bases from J, with 15 bases in between. The CDR3 region has the DNA TGTGCCAGTAGTATAGTCAGAACGCCCAGGGATTCACCCCTCCACTTT. This sequence encodes CASSIVRTPRDSPLHF.

The chain links TRBV30 to TRBJ1-5; D gene ambiguous. The CDR3 loop spans 12 amino acids. Germline loops: CDR1 GTSNPN, CDR2 SVGIG (reference sequence). V was shortened by 2 bases and J by 7 bases, with 9 bases between the two germline ends. This CDR3 reads CAWSFPGQPQHF. In DNA, the CDR3 is TGTGCCTGGAGTTTTCCAGGCCAGCCCCAGCATTTT.

This chain joins TRBV18 and TRBJ2-2; TRBD1 matches at 7 bases. Germline CDR1 reads KGHSH; CDR2 reads LQKENI. The ends lost 6 bases at V and 2 bases at J; junction bases unmatched: 6. The CDR3 covers 15 residues. This CDR3 is CASSQRQGNTGELFF. As DNA, the CDR3 is TGTGCCAGCTCGCAAAGACAGGGTAACACCGGGGAGCTGTTTTTT.

The chain's CDR3 is CASSWQGTYGNTIYF. The CDR3 DNA reads as TGTGCCAGCAGCTGGCAGGGGACATATGGAAACACCATATATTTT. The gene calls are TRBV7-3 and TRBJ1-3; D is possibly TRBD1 (6 bases). Trimming pared 4 bases from V and 3 bases from J, leaving 13 bases between. Germline-derived CDR1 and CDR2 are SGHTA and FQGTGA. The CDR3 runs to 15 residues.

The V call is TRBV7-6, the J call TRBJ2-5; 7 bases align to TRBD2. The CDR3 spans 16 residues. The V segment lost 6 bases and the J segment 2 bases; nucleotides outside the gene matches: 12. The germline V gene has CDR1 SGHVS and CDR2 FNYEAQ. CDR3 DNA: TGTGCCAGCAGTGACTTGGGGGGGGTGGGTCAAGAGACCCAGTACTTC. Amino acids: CASSDLGGVGQETQYF.

The V call is TRBV6-4, the J call TRBJ1-6; no clear D. Trimming stripped 6 bases from V and 6 bases from J, with 15 bases between. This CDR3 has 15 residues. Looked up from germline, CDR1 is MRHNA and CDR2 is SNTAGT. The DNA for the CDR3 is TGTGCCAGCAGGGCGGGGTCCGATGGTAATTCACCCCTCCACTTT. Translation gives CASRAGSDGNSPLHF.

The V call is TRBV11-2, the J call TRBJ2-5; TRBD2 might be the D (6 bases). The V gene's germline CDR1 is SGHAT and CDR2 FQNNGV. There are 12 residues in the CDR3. With 5 bases removed from V and 5 bases from J, the gap between germline ends came to 9 bases. CDR3 region: CASSRGLETQYF. Written as DNA, the CDR3 is TGTGCCAGCAGCCGGGGGTTGGAGACCCAGTACTTC.